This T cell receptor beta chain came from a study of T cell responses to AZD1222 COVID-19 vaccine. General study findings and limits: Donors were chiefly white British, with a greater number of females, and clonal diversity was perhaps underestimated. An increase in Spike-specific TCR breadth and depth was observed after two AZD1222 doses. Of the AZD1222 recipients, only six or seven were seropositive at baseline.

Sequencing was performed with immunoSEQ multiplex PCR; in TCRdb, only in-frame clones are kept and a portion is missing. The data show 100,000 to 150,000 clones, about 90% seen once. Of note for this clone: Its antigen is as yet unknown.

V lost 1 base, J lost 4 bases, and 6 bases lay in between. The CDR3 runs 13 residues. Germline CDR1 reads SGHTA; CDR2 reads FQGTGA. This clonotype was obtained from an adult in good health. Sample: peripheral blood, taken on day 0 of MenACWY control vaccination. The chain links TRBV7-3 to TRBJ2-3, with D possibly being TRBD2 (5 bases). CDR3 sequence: CASSLRRADTQYF. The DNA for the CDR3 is TGTGCCAGCAGCTTAAGGCGGGCAGATACGCAGTATTTT.